These 12 T cell receptor beta chains came from one sample sequenced in a study of breast tumors, draining lymph nodes, adjacent tissues. Via MiXCR, TCRdb re-called the multiplex PCR reads, giving one row per CDR3 protein. The sample holds approximately 210,000 distinct CDR3 sequences, 30% to 35% seen once. Breast cancer patients provided tissue from their axillary draining lymph nodes. Sequencing used axillary lymph node tissue. The receptors derive from a female donor with breast cancer. Some clones in this sample may be carry-over from other donors' samples.

This clonotype appeared many times. The chain employs TRBV5-1 and TRBJ2-3; TRBD1 agrees at 8 bases. This CDR3 has 16 amino acids. Germline CDR1 and CDR2: SGHRS and YFSETQ. Trimming removed 4 bases from V and 5 bases from J; junction bases left unmatched: 12. CDR3: CASSKTPGGEIDTQYF. The CDR3 region has the DNA TGCGCCAGCAGCAAAACCCCAGGGGGCGAGATAGATACGCAGTATTTT.

Points on this clonotype: Since a much larger clone is just one base distant, this may be a read error. The chain recombines TRBV20-1 with TRBJ2-1; possible D gene TRBD2, 6 bases. CDR3 length: 11 amino acids. From germline, CDR1 is DFQATT and CDR2 SNEGSKA (reference sequence). The CDR3 DNA follows: TGCAGTGCTAGAGCCGGGAGTCTGATGTCCTTC. This sequence encodes CSARAGSLMSF.

A word on this clonotype: Just one base apart from a much larger clone, this may be a read error. This chain links TRBV20-1 with TRBJ2-1, with D hard to call. V shed 6 bases and J shed 2 bases, with 8 bases lying between them. Germline V gene lookup returns CDR1 DFQATT and CDR2 SNEGSKA (reference sequence). This CDR3 comprises 12 residues. CDR3 DNA sequence: TGCAGTGCCCCAGAAGCCTACAATGAGCAGTTCTTC. Its translation: CSAPEAYNEQFF.

This clonotype has ten or more counts. The rearrangement links TRBV7-2 to TRBJ1-6; no reliable D call. Germline assignment: CDR1 SGHTA and CDR2 FQGNSA. The V gene lost 3 bases and the J gene lost 7 bases, with 4 bases spanning the gap. CDR3 length: 12 residues. Written as DNA, the CDR3 is TGTGCCAGCAGCTTTAGAAATTCACCCCTCCACTTT. This encodes CASSFRNSPLHF.

This clonotype was picked up a small number of times. The rearrangement uses TRBV6-1 and TRBJ1-6; D remains ambiguous. Trimming removed 1 base at V and 4 bases at J, with 8 bases between. From germline, CDR1 is MNHNS and CDR2 SASEGT. This CDR3 region has 15 residues. The CDR3 nucleotides are TGTGCCAGCAGTGAAGGTACAAGGTATAATTCACCCCTCCACTTT. This sequence encodes CASSEGTRYNSPLHF.

The chain employs TRBV19 and TRBJ1-1, with D unclear. The CDR3 totals 11 residues. V was shortened by 5 bases and J by 5 bases, with 6 bases between the two germline ends. From germline, CDR1 is LNHDA and CDR2 SQIVND (reference sequence). DNA of the CDR3: TGTGCCAGTAGTGCATCGACTGAAGCTTTCTTT. Protein: CASSASTEAFF.

The chain has TRBV24-1 and TRBJ1-5; a weak D match, TRBD1 (6 bases). The V gene's germline CDR1 is KGHDR and CDR2 SFDVKD. This CDR3 region has 15 residues. Deletions cut 3 bases from V and 9 bases from J, with 17 bases between. The chain's CDR3 is CATSDRAGGSRPQHF. The CDR3 nucleotides read TGTGCCACCAGTGATCGCGCGGGGGGCTCTCGGCCCCAGCATTTT.

This clonotype showed up many times. This sequence joins TRBV2 and TRBJ2-5, with 9 bases lining up with TRBD2. There are 15 residues in the CDR3. CDR1 is SNHLY and CDR2 is FYNNEI in the germline V gene. J gave up 2 bases and V 8 bases, and 9 bases lay outside the gene matches. In nucleotides, the CDR3 is TGTGCCAGCTGCTGTTTGCGGGAGGGGCAAGAGACCCAGTACTTC. Amino acid sequence: CASCCLREGQETQYF.

The table lists this clonotype with many counts. Its ends do not fully match the called genes, so a read error is possible. This chain uses TRBV7-7 with TRBJ2-5; D perhaps matches TRBD1 (5 bases). The CDR3 consists of 14 residues. CDR1 and CDR2 from the germline V gene are SSHAT and FNYEAQ (reference sequence). This CDR3 is CASSSTGPGETQYF. For the CDR3, the DNA is TGTGCTAGCAGCTCGACCGGGCCAGGGGAGACCCAGTACTTC.

V is TRBV12-3 or TRBV12-4 and J is TRBJ2-2; a possible D gene is TRBD2 (7 bases). V shed 6 bases and J shed 7 bases, with 18 bases lying between them. There are 15 residues in the CDR3. The CDR3 DNA is TGTGCCAGCAGGGAGGGGGGGGGGCGGAACGGGGAGCTGTTTTTT. Translation: CASREGGGRNGELFF.

The chain is built from TRBV25-1 and TRBJ2-3; 10 nucleotides line up with TRBD1. Germline values: CDR1 MGHDK, CDR2 SYGVNS. The CDR3 spans 16 residues. Trimming took 5 bases from V and 2 from J; bases not matched to a gene: 7. As DNA, the CDR3 is TGTGCCAGCAGTTCCGGCGGGACAGGGGTCACAGATACGCAGTATTTT. Amino acids: CASSSGGTGVTDTQYF.

This clonotype was detected many times. CDR3 sequence: CASRRDRSGDTQYF. CDR3 nucleotides: TGTGCCAGCCGTCGGGACAGGTCGGGGGATACGCAGTATTTT. The rearrangement joins TRBV2 to TRBJ2-3; TRBD1 matches 8 bases. The junction had 10 bases not matched to a gene; V was cut back by 8 bases and J by 6 bases. The CDR3 contains 14 residues. Germline CDR1 and CDR2: SNHLY and FYNNEI.